The following is a T cell receptor (beta chain) sequence with its context. Authors' processing steps: Cell counts per sample came from amplifying reference gene primers. The protocol was immunoSEQ multiplex PCR, while the TCRdb copy is restricted to in-frame clones and leaves out a portion. The V and J calls and clone size are taken from that table; D and trimming were inferred from the DNA. In the table there are 150,000 to 200,000 clones, around 85% of which are singletons. The CDR3 is made up of 15 amino acids. V shed 6 bases and J 6 bases; nucleotides not matched to a gene: 6. Germline values: CDR1 LNHDA, CDR2 SQIVND (reference sequence). This sample is part of a study of blood T cell repertoires in COVID-19. Study at large: Italy, Spain and the United States were the sources of the convalescent and acute COVID-19 samples. From T cells, B-cell-depleted T cells, or PBMCs came the material, which was cDNA or gDNA.

Sequencing was performed on peripheral blood. The TCR originated in a man between 60 and 75 years old with acute or convalescent COVID-19. The J gene is TRBJ2-2, the V gene TRBV19; TRBD2 matches at 11 bases. CDR3 protein: CASRGLAGGPGELFF. CDR3 sequence (DNA): TGTGCCAGTAGGGGGCTAGCGGGAGGCCCCGGGGAGCTGTTTTTT.